Below are 19 T cell receptor beta chains sequenced from a single sample in a study of CD8 T cells in ankylosing spondylitis. TCRdb reprocessed the 5' RACE reads with MiXCR, giving one entry per CDR3 protein. The table records under 250,000 distinct CDR3 sequences, 8% to 10% of them present only once. Source material: blood, either unsorted or a sorted T cell fraction (not recorded which). The receptor source for this set is a female donor with ankylosing spondylitis or in good health (not recorded which).

This clonotype has at least ten counts. The V call is TRBV10-3, the J call TRBJ2-1, with 7 bases matching TRBD2. Trimming at V came to 0 bases and at J to 7 bases, leaving 6 bases not matched to a gene. The V gene's germline CDR1 is ENHRY and CDR2 SYGVKD. This CDR3 is built from 15 residues. CDR3 residues: CAISESVGGSNEQFF. CDR3 nucleotides: TGTGCCATCAGTGAGTCTGTGGGAGGGAGTAATGAGCAGTTCTTC.

V is TRBV5-4 and J is TRBJ2-5, with D tentatively TRBD1 or TRBD2 (5 bases each). Trimming cost V 4 bases and J 3 bases, with 13 bases left between them. The CDR3 loop spans 14 amino acids. Germline CDR1 reads SGHNT; CDR2 reads YYREEE (reference sequence). In nucleotides, the CDR3 is TGTGCCAGCAGCCGGGGACCAATTAAAGAGACCCAGTACTTC. Translation: CASSRGPIKETQYF.

This clonotype has a handful of counts. A clone one base away is much larger, so this may be a read error. The chain employs TRBV18 and TRBJ2-7; D possibly uses TRBD1 or TRBD2 (6 bases each). This CDR3 is 15 amino acids long. The germline V gene encodes CDR1 KGHSH and CDR2 LQKENI. The DNA of the CDR3 is TGTGTCAGCTCACCACCCGGGGGCTTGATGTACGAGCAGTACTTC. Amino acid sequence: CVSSPPGGLMYEQYF.

This clonotype was observed many times. The chain has TRBV5-1 and TRBJ2-1, with 10 nucleotides matching TRBD2. The V and J ends lost 2 bases and 1 base, in that order; junction bases with no gene match: 0. The CDR3 loop spans 15 amino acids. The germline CDR1 and CDR2 sequences are SGHRS and YFSETQ. In nucleotides, the CDR3 is TGCGCCAGCAGCTTTAGCGGGAGGTCCTACAATGAGCAGTTCTTC. Amino acids: CASSFSGRSYNEQFF.

Worth noting for this clonotype: This may stem from a read error, because a much larger clone lies one nucleotide away. The chain has TRBV11-2 and TRBJ2-7, with D perhaps TRBD1 (5 bases). Deletions cut 3 bases from V and 3 bases from J, with 12 bases between. Germline-derived CDR1 and CDR2 are SGHAT and FQNNGV. The CDR3 runs to 14 residues. CDR3 in amino acids: CASSLGLVDYEQYF. CDR3 coding DNA: TGTGCCAGCAGCTTGGGGCTAGTGGACTACGAGCAGTACTTC.

This clonotype was counted at least ten times. The rearrangement joins TRBV20-1 to TRBJ2-7; TRBD2 agrees at 7 bases. The CDR3 contains 13 residues. Germline V gene sequence: CDR1 DFQATT, CDR2 SNEGSKA (reference sequence). V lost 3 bases and J lost 2; bases outside the gene matches: 4. The CDR3 here is CSARVSGTYEQYF. The DNA of the CDR3 is TGCAGTGCTAGGGTGAGCGGGACCTACGAGCAGTACTTC.

This clonotype has a count of ten or more. The genes are TRBV28 and TRBJ2-4; TRBD1 might be the D (5 bases). This CDR3 comprises 16 residues. V shed 3 bases and J shed 0 bases, with 12 bases lying between them. Per germline, CDR1 MDHEN and CDR2 SYDVKM. Written as DNA, the CDR3 is TGTGCCAGCAGTTTGCGGACATTGCTAGCCAAAAACATTCAGTACTTC. It encodes CASSLRTLLAKNIQYF. Full variable domain (missing parts from reference TRBV28 and TRBJ2-4): DVKVTQSSRYLVKRTGEKVFLECVQDMDHENMFWYRQDPGLGLRLIYFSYDVKMKEKGDIPEGYSVSREKKERFSLILESASTNQTSMYLCASSLRTLLAKNIQYFGAGTRLSVL.

This clonotype was detected many times. CDR3 residues: CASSEALAGLEGDEQFF. CDR3 nucleotide sequence: TGTGCCAGCAGTGAGGCCCTAGCGGGTCTTGAAGGAGATGAGCAGTTCTTC. The V gene is TRBV25-1, the J gene TRBJ2-1; 8 positions match TRBD2. The V gene's germline CDR1 is MGHDK and CDR2 SYGVNS. V trimming: 3 bases; J trimming: 8 bases; junction bases outside the gene matches: 15. The CDR3 extends over 17 amino acids.

This clonotype was detected ten times or more. CDR3 in amino acids: CASSPGRARSYEQYF. Written as DNA, the CDR3 is TGCGCCAGCAGCCCGGGCAGGGCCCGATCCTACGAGCAGTACTTC. The chain carries TRBV5-1 and TRBJ2-7, with a tentative D call TRBD1 (5 bases). Trimming stripped 4 bases from V and 1 base from J, with 15 bases between. CDR3 length equals 15 residues. The V gene's germline CDR1 is SGHRS and CDR2 YFSETQ.

This clonotype was seen at least ten times. The V gene is TRBV12-3 or TRBV12-4, the J gene TRBJ2-2; TRBD1 might be the D (6 bases). V lost 5 bases and J 1 base, leaving 11 bases between the germline ends. The CDR3 is 15 amino acids. The CDR3 loop is CASSTSDRNTGELFF. For the CDR3, the DNA is TGTGCCAGCAGTACCTCGGACAGGAACACCGGGGAGCTGTTTTTT.

As for this clonotype: A much more abundant neighbour one base away suggests this may be a read error. The chain carries TRBV7-3 and TRBJ2-2; 7 nucleotides match TRBD1. The CDR3 loop spans 14 amino acids. The germline gives CDR1 SGHTA, CDR2 FQGTGA. The CDR3 sequence: CTSSSDRTTGELFF. The CDR3 nucleotides read TGTACCAGCAGCTCGGACAGGACCACCGGGGAGCTGTTTTTT.

In this sample, this clonotype turned up many times. The rearrangement links TRBV2 to TRBJ2-3, with 11 bases aligning to TRBD2. CDR1 and CDR2 (germline): SNHLY, FYNNEI. Unmatched junction bases numbered 4, after V lost 8 bases and J lost 0 bases. The CDR3 runs to 15 residues. CDR3 loop: CASGGLAASTDTQYF. CDR3 DNA: TGTGCCAGCGGGGGACTAGCGGCTAGCACAGATACGCAGTATTTT.

The rearrangement uses TRBV29-1 and TRBJ2-7; 7 bases align to TRBD2. From germline, CDR1 is SQVTM and CDR2 ANQGSEA. Losses at the gene ends were 4 bases for V and 6 bases for J; bases not matched to a gene: 6. The CDR3 contains 12 residues. The CDR3 loop reads CSVAQGGVEQYF. For the CDR3, the DNA is TGCAGCGTTGCCCAGGGAGGGGTCGAGCAGTACTTC.

This clonotype was detected ten times or more. The rearrangement joins TRBV12-5 to TRBJ1-2; tentatively, D is TRBD1 (6 bases). The length of the CDR3 is 19 residues. V was pared by 0 bases and J by 8 bases, with 28 bases between. Germline V gives CDR1 LGHNT, CDR2 FRNRAP. In DNA form, the CDR3 reads TGTGCTAGTGGTTTGGTACTGGGCAGGGGAATAGGTGGACCCTTCGGCTACACCTTC. Translating it yields CASGLVLGRGIGGPFGYTF. The whole variable domain, filled in from reference TRBV12-5 and TRBJ1-2, reads DARVTQTPRHKVTEMGQEVTMRCQPILGHNTVFWYRQTMMQGLELLAYFRNRAPLDDSGMPKDRFSAEMPDATLATLKIQPSEPRDSAVYFCASGLVLGRGIGGPFGYTFGSGTRLTVV.

This clonotype has more than one count but fewer than ten. The J gene is TRBJ2-1, the V gene TRBV10-1; a weak D match, TRBD1 (7 bases). The CDR3 is 16 residues long. CDR1 is WNHNN and CDR2 is SYGVQD in the germline V gene (reference sequence). The germline V and J ends were trimmed by 0 bases and 7 bases, with 16 bases remaining between them. The chain's CDR3 is CASSESRRGLRNEQFF. The CDR3 region has the DNA TGCGCCAGCAGTGAGTCGAGGAGGGGGCTTCGAAATGAGCAGTTCTTC.

This clonotype was found many times. The J gene is TRBJ2-1, the V gene TRBV4-1; 8 bases fit TRBD1. The CDR3 is 12 amino acids. Germline V CDR1 and CDR2: MGHRA, YSYEKL. The J segment lost 6 bases and the V segment lost 10 bases, leaving 5 bases of the junction unmatched. CDR3 sequence: CAIGTGPNEQFF. The CDR3 DNA sequence: TGCGCCATCGGGACAGGCCCCAATGAGCAGTTCTTC.

This clonotype was counted ten times or more. CDR3 sequence: CASSFGGWGDNEQFF. CDR3 nucleotides: TGCGCCAGCAGCTTCGGCGGGTGGGGGGACAATGAGCAGTTCTTC. The chain couples TRBV5-1 to TRBJ2-1; D may be TRBD2 (6 bases). CDR1 and CDR2 (germline): SGHRS, YFSETQ. The CDR3 totals 15 residues. V gave up 2 bases and J gave up 5 bases, with 14 bases separating them.

This clonotype has just a few counts. One junction end disagrees with the germline gene, perhaps due to a read error. This chain links TRBV7-6 with TRBJ1-3; D is perhaps TRBD1 (6 bases). This CDR3 region has 16 residues. CDR1 is SGHVS, CDR2 FNYEAQ, per germline. The CDR3 nucleotides read TGTGCCAGCAGCCTAGCCGGGGGGCCCTCTGGAAACACCATATATTTT. Protein: CASSLAGGPSGNTIYF.

Regarding this clonotype: Since a much larger clone is just one base distant, this may be a read error. The chain employs TRBV20-1 and TRBJ2-3, with 8 bases aligning to TRBD1. Germline assignment: CDR1 DFQATT and CDR2 SNEGSKA (reference sequence). Losses at the gene ends were 3 bases for V and 8 bases for J; bases not matched to a gene: 13. The CDR3 extends over 15 amino acids. The CDR3 spells CSARALRQGAATQYF. For the CDR3, the DNA is TGCAGTGCTAGGGCGCTACGGCAGGGGGCAGCTACGCAGTATTTT.